Following are 20 T cell receptor beta chains from one sample sequenced in a study of T-cell memory formation after mild COVID-19. TCRdb called the 5' RACE reads again in MiXCR, with one record for every CDR3 protein. This sample has more than 150,000 distinct CDR3 sequences, with roughly 18% found just once. The sequenced sample consisted of PBMCs or a T cell subset sorted from them (not recorded which). These receptors were obtained from a man younger than 30 who had mild COVID-19 (a few samples of this study predate the infection). Cell type and time point are not known.

This clonotype was detected only once. V usage is TRBV5-5 and J usage is TRBJ1-5; D call uncertain. Trimming left V 0 bases short and J 5 bases short, with 9 bases between. The CDR3 contains 14 residues. In germline, CDR1 is SGHKS, CDR2 YYEKEE (reference sequence). CDR3 sequence: CASSLGLRDQPQHF. As DNA, the CDR3 is TGTGCCAGCAGCTTGGGACTGCGCGATCAGCCCCAGCATTTT.

This clonotype was seen a handful of times. V usage is TRBV7-9 and J usage is TRBJ2-3, with D perhaps matching TRBD2 (6 bases). Germline V lookup: CDR1 SEHNR, CDR2 FQNEAQ (reference sequence). The CDR3 consists of 13 residues. Between the trimmed V and J ends, which lost 6 bases and 1 base, there was a span of 8 bases. The CDR3 loop is CASRIAGTDTQYF. Written as DNA, the CDR3 is TGTGCCAGCAGGATAGCGGGCACAGATACGCAGTATTTT.

This clonotype has more than one count but fewer than ten. This chain joins TRBV7-8 and TRBJ1-5; 9 bases map to TRBD1. Germline lookup yields CDR1 SGHVS and CDR2 FQNEAQ. V was clipped by 5 bases and J by 6 bases; unmatched bases: 5. The CDR3 spans 14 residues. The CDR3 nucleotides are TGTGCCAGCAGCCCGGGACAGGGCCTTCAGCCCCAGCATTTT. Amino acids: CASSPGQGLQPQHF.

The J gene is TRBJ1-4, the V gene TRBV6-5; D gene unclear. Per germline, CDR1 MNHEY and CDR2 SVGAGI. Between the trimmed V and J ends, which lost 0 bases and 3 bases, there was a span of 8 bases. The CDR3 consists of 15 residues. CDR3 sequence reads: CASSYSGRPNEKLFF. In DNA, the CDR3 is TGTGCCAGCAGTTACTCGGGGAGACCTAATGAAAAACTGTTTTTT.

This chain joins TRBV6-4 and TRBJ2-5; TRBD1 aligns across 7 bases. Germline CDR1 is MRHNA and CDR2 is SNTAGT. This CDR3 comprises 13 residues. The V segment lost 6 bases and the J segment 5 bases; nucleotides outside the gene matches: 6. The DNA for the CDR3 is TGTGCCAGCAGAATAGGGGGCTGCGAGACCCAGTACTTC. Translated, it gives CASRIGGCETQYF.

This clonotype has at least ten counts. V and J are TRBV18 and TRBJ1-1; D may be TRBD1 (5 bases). Trimming removed 6 bases at V and 6 bases at J, with 14 bases between. The CDR3 sequence is 13 residues long. Germline-derived CDR1 and CDR2 are KGHSH and LQKENI. The CDR3 sequence is CASSPYFRAEAFF. CDR3 coding DNA: TGTGCCAGCTCCCCTTATTTCAGGGCTGAAGCTTTCTTT.

DNA of the CDR3: TGTGCCAGCAGCTTAGGACAGGGCGGTGGGGCCAACGTCCTGACTTTC. The encoded protein is CASSLGQGGGANVLTF. The gene calls are TRBV7-8 and TRBJ2-6, with TRBD1 matching 7 bases. The CDR3 runs to 16 residues. V was pared by 1 base and J by 3 bases, with 3 bases of the junction left unmatched. CDR1 and CDR2 (germline): SGHVS, FQNEAQ.

This clonotype was recorded only once. V and J are TRBV5-4 and TRBJ2-1; possible D gene TRBD1, 5 bases. CDR1 SGHNT and CDR2 YYREEE come from the germline V gene (reference sequence). V dropped 3 bases and J dropped 8 bases, with 9 bases sitting between them. CDR3 length: 12 residues. The CDR3 DNA sequence: TGTGCCAGCAGCTCCCCCAGGGATGAGCAGTTCTTC. Its protein is CASSSPRDEQFF.

This clonotype was observed a few times. The chain has TRBV10-3 and TRBJ1-3; D is ambiguous. Germline V lookup: CDR1 ENHRY, CDR2 SYGVKD. The CDR3 has 13 residues. Trimming took off 7 bases at V and 0 bases at J, with 7 bases between the two ends. CDR3 coding DNA: TGTGCCATCATGGCGGACTCTGGAAACACCATATATTTT. Translating it yields CAIMADSGNTIYF.

The V gene is TRBV7-3, the J gene TRBJ2-3; TRBD2 matches 11 bases. This CDR3 is 16 amino acids long. V was clipped by 4 bases and J by 2 bases; unmatched bases: 5. Germline CDR1 is SGHTA and CDR2 is FQGTGA. CDR3 nucleotides: TGTGCCAGCAGCTCCAAGACTAGCGGGGTCACAGATACGCAGTATTTT. Protein: CASSSKTSGVTDTQYF.

This clonotype was seen only a few times. The chain uses TRBV6-2 or TRBV6-3 and TRBJ2-5, with D unclear. With 4 bases removed from V and 5 bases from J, the gap between germline ends came to 11 bases. This CDR3 is 13 amino acids long. Germline V gene data show CDR1 as MNHEY and CDR2 as SVGEGT. CDR3 sequence reads: CASSLRPAETQYF. The CDR3 bases are TGTGCCAGCAGTTTACGCCCCGCGGAGACCCAGTACTTC.

A few counts support this clonotype. V usage is TRBV10-3 and J usage is TRBJ2-3; 7 bases match TRBD1. The V and J ends lost 2 bases and 5 bases, in that order; junction bases with no gene match: 34. This CDR3 spans 24 amino acids. Germline values: CDR1 ENHRY, CDR2 SYGVKD. Here the CDR3 DNA reads TGTGCCATCAGTGAGCTAGGCGGACAGGCCAATTTCCTCCTTTACGCACAAGAAGGAGATACGCAGTATTTT. Translating gives CAISELGGQANFLLYAQEGDTQYF.

The V gene is TRBV3-1, the J gene TRBJ2-7; 9 nucleotides match TRBD1. The CDR3 is 14 amino acids. CDR1 is LGHDT and CDR2 is YNNKEL in the germline V gene (reference sequence). The junction had 3 bases not matched to a gene; V was cut back by 3 bases and J by 3 bases. CDR3 residues: CASSHRDRDYEQYF. In DNA, the CDR3 is TGTGCCAGCAGCCACCGGGACAGGGACTACGAGCAGTACTTC.

This clonotype showed up just a few times. The rearrangement joins TRBV7-2 to TRBJ2-3; 7 bases are shared with TRBD2. V lost 2 bases to trimming and J lost 2 bases; unmatched junction nucleotides: 1. The CDR3 is made up of 14 amino acids. The germline CDR1 and CDR2 sequences are SGHTA and FQGNSA. Written as DNA, the CDR3 is TGTGCCAGCAGCTTAAGGGACTACACAGATACGCAGTATTTT. Translating gives CASSLRDYTDTQYF.

V and J are TRBV4-1 and TRBJ1-6, with 10 bases lining up with TRBD1. This CDR3 comprises 15 residues. Germline CDR1 is MGHRA and CDR2 is YSYEKL. V was pared by 1 base and J by 11 bases, with 5 bases of the junction left unmatched. CDR3 coding DNA: TGCGCCAGCAGCCAAGCCGACGGACAGGGGGCACCCCTCCACTTT. Protein sequence: CASSQADGQGAPLHF.

In this sample, this clonotype turned up once. The chain combines TRBV3-1 with TRBJ1-1, with D hard to call. Trimming cost V 1 base and J 6 bases, with 9 bases left between them. The CDR3 extends over 13 amino acids. Germline loops: CDR1 LGHDT, CDR2 YNNKEL (reference sequence). The CDR3 sequence is CASSQGGGAEAFF. The CDR3 nucleotides are TGTGCCAGCAGCCAAGGAGGAGGTGCTGAAGCTTTCTTT.

This clonotype has more than one count but fewer than ten. The CDR3 here is CASSPAPGAGANVLTF. CDR3 sequence (DNA): TGTGCCAGCAGCCCCGCCCCGGGGGCTGGGGCCAACGTCCTGACTTTC. The chain couples TRBV28 to TRBJ2-6, with D maybe TRBD2 (6 bases). CDR3 length: 16 amino acids. V shed 6 bases and J shed 2 bases, with 14 bases lying between them. The germline CDR1 and CDR2 sequences are MDHEN and SYDVKM.

A few counts support this clonotype. The rearrangement joins TRBV7-2 to TRBJ2-1; TRBD2 matches at 9 bases. Germline V gene lookup returns CDR1 SGHTA and CDR2 FQGNSA. V lost 7 bases to trimming and J lost 9 bases; unmatched junction nucleotides: 13. This CDR3 spans 15 amino acids. The CDR3: CASTIGRGGAGEQFF. As DNA, the CDR3 is TGTGCCAGCACCATAGGGCGGGGGGGCGCCGGTGAGCAGTTCTTC.

This clonotype was observed a handful of times. V gene TRBV29-1 combines with J gene TRBJ2-1; 9 bases map to TRBD2. Per the germline V gene, CDR1 is SQVTM and CDR2 is ANQGSEA. J gave up 7 bases and V 1 base, and 8 bases lay outside the gene matches. The CDR3 is 15 amino acids. The CDR3 reads CSVEGGLAYGNEQFF. The DNA for the CDR3 is TGCAGCGTTGAAGGGGGACTAGCCTATGGAAATGAGCAGTTCTTC.

J is TRBJ1-4 and V is TRBV6-2 or TRBV6-3; D remains unclear. The CDR3 runs 14 residues. V dropped 6 bases and J dropped 7 bases, with 15 bases sitting between them. CDR1 MNHEY and CDR2 SVGEGT come from the germline V gene. The CDR3 nucleotides read TGTGCCAGCAGCCTCCAACTCGGTGTTGAAAAACTGTTTTTT. Protein sequence: CASSLQLGVEKLFF.